The sequence of this T cell receptor (beta chain) was determined in a study of graft-versus-host responses after intestinal transplantation. For this clone: Its antigen is currently unknown.

Clones were read by immunoSEQ multiplex PCR, and TCRdb kept only the in-frame ones, dropping some. Here the sample spans 84,000 or so clones, approximately 92% being singletons. The CDR3 has 15 residues. Germline values: CDR1 LNHDA, CDR2 SQIVND (reference sequence). The V gene end was trimmed by 4 bases and the J gene end by 4 bases; junction bases not matched to a gene: 8. The sequence came from a human donor who was the organ donor for an intestinal transplant. This material consisted of unstimulated CD8+ T cells sorted from spleen or lymph node cells, taken before transplant. V usage is TRBV19 and J usage is TRBJ1-2, with 8 bases lining up with TRBD1. This CDR3 is CASSTPAGQVYGYTF. The CDR3 bases are TGTGCCAGTAGTACCCCCGCGGGACAGGTCTATGGCTACACCTTC.